This TCR beta chain came from a study of blood T cell repertoires in COVID-19. Overall study: Specimens from acute and convalescent COVID-19 originated in the United States, Italy and Spain. PBMCs, B-cell-depleted T cells, or T cells were the source of the cDNA or gDNA that made up the material.

Authors' methods: Reference gene primer amplification in the assay estimated nucleated cell counts. Repertoires were generated with immunoSEQ multiplex PCR, while TCRdb's copy carries only in-frame clones and drops some. The DNA was the basis for D and trimming; V, J and clone size are from that table. The sample lists about 74,000 clones, 65% to 90% occurring once. The sequence was collected from a man between 45 and 60 years old with acute or convalescent COVID-19. The source material was peripheral blood.

Written as DNA, the CDR3 is TGTGCCAGCAGCCAAGAACAACAGGGCCTGCGGTACTTC. Protein sequence: CASSQEQQGLRYF. The V call is TRBV3-1 (or the pseudogene TRBV3-2), the J call TRBJ2-4; tentative D call: TRBD1 (6 bases). Germline assignment: CDR1 LGHDT and CDR2 YNNKEL (reference sequence). The ends were cut back, 0 bases at V and 15 bases at J, with 15 bases in the middle. CDR3 length: 13 amino acids.